This T cell receptor beta chain was profiled in a study of breast tumors, draining lymph nodes, adjacent tissues. For this clonotype: Just one base apart from a much larger clone, this may be a read error. The CDR3 does not end in the conserved phenylalanine or tryptophan, so this is likely a read error.

TCRdb recomputed calls from the multiplex PCR reads with MiXCR, one row per CDR3 protein. The sample records 200,000 to 300,000 distinct CDR3 sequences, 30% being singletons. Unmatched junction bases numbered 4, after V lost 6 bases and J lost 7 bases. The CDR3 has 13 amino acids. The lymph nodes were axillary draining lymph nodes from breast cancer patients. Sequencing was performed on axillary lymph node tissue. The rearrangement links TRBV12-3 or TRBV12-4 to TRBJ2-1, with 9 positions matching TRBD2. The receptor comes from a female donor with breast cancer. Some clones in this sample may be carry-over from other donors' samples. The chain's CDR3 is CASRLAGPNEQFS. The CDR3 DNA is TGTGCCAGCAGACTAGCGGGTCCAAATGAGCAGTTCTCC.